This TCR beta chain was captured in a study of T cells in Graves' hyperthyroidism and ophthalmopathy. Whole-study results and caveats: Most clonotypes that expanded in the thyroid above 0.001 also showed up in blood.

On this clonotype: Its antigen is not known.

The CDR3 regions of TCR beta were amplified from RNA transcripts. Carried out on the TCR CDR3, a first-round RT-PCR used the HTBI primer set. TCRdb called the multiplex PCR reads again in MiXCR, with one record for every CDR3 protein. The table has around 600,000 distinct CDR3 sequences, around 14% seen once. The CDR3 is made up of 18 amino acids. Between the trimmed V and J ends, which lost 10 bases and 0 bases, there was a span of 25 bases. The germline V gene has CDR1 SNHLY and CDR2 FYNNEI. This TCR was sampled from a woman aged 25 to 45 with Graves' hyperthyroidism. The chain combines TRBV2 with TRBJ2-1; possibly TRBD2 for D (6 bases). The sample was blood. The CDR3 DNA reads as TGTGCCACCATCAAATATAATAGCGGCCTGAGCTCCTACAATGAGCAGTTCTTC. The encoded protein is CATIKYNSGLSSYNEQFF.